Following are 20 T cell receptor beta chains from one sample sequenced in a study of control samples from healthy donors and cancer patients. Profiling relied on immunoSEQ multiplex PCR, and the TCRdb table lists in-frame clones only, not all of them. The sample lists about 110,000 clones; roughly nine tenths were seen once. Sequencing was carried out using blood. Receptor source: a human donor in good health. The donor label of this sample is uncertain.

The V call is TRBV7-9, the J call TRBJ2-7; 10 nucleotides agree with TRBD1. CDR3 length equals 14 residues. Germline CDR1 reads SEHNR; CDR2 reads FQNEAQ (reference sequence). Unmatched junction bases numbered 7, after V lost 5 bases and J lost 6 bases. The CDR3 region has the DNA TGTGCCAGCAGCGTTCGACAGGGGGCAAGCGAGCAGTACTTC. Protein: CASSVRQGASEQYF.

This chain joins TRBV27 and TRBJ1-4; 9 nucleotides align to TRBD1. Germline V gives CDR1 MNHEY, CDR2 SMNVEV (reference sequence). V lost 5 bases and J lost 7; bases outside the gene matches: 5. The CDR3 contains 14 residues. CDR3 region: CASSPGQGTEKLFF. CDR3 sequence (DNA): TGTGCCAGCAGTCCGGGACAGGGAACTGAAAAACTGTTTTTT. The variable domain in full, completed from reference TRBV27 and TRBJ1-4, reads EAQVTQNPRYLITVTGKKLTVTCSQNMNHEYMSWYRQDPGLGLRQIYYSMNVEVTDKGDVPEGYKVSRKEKRNFPLILESPSPNQTSLYFCASSPGQGTEKLFFGSGTQLSVL.

This chain links TRBV29-1 with TRBJ1-3; D uncertain. CDR3 length equals 15 residues. V shed 4 bases and J shed 0 bases, with 13 bases lying between them. CDR1 SQVTM and CDR2 ANQGSEA come from the germline V gene. CDR3: CSVGYRSNSGNTIYF. The DNA of the CDR3 is TGCAGCGTTGGTTACAGAAGTAACTCTGGAAACACCATATATTTT.

This clone was counted once. V usage is TRBV2 and J usage is TRBJ1-6; D might be TRBD1 (5 bases). Trimming stripped 4 bases from V and 0 bases from J, with 13 bases between. The CDR3 totals 17 residues. Germline values: CDR1 SNHLY, CDR2 FYNNEI. The CDR3 DNA reads TGTGCCAGCAGTGTAACAACAGGCAGCTCCTATAATTCACCCCTCCACTTT. Translated: CASSVTTGSSYNSPLHF.

This chain connects TRBV7-3 to TRBJ2-3; no firm D call. V was pared by 1 base and J by 0 bases, with 17 bases between. Per germline, CDR1 SGHTA and CDR2 FQGTGA. This CDR3 has 18 amino acids. The CDR3 reads CASSLKVYNPFSTDTQYF. The CDR3 nucleotides are TGTGCCAGCAGCTTAAAGGTCTACAACCCTTTTAGCACAGATACGCAGTATTTT. The full variable domain, completed using reference TRBV7-3 and TRBJ2-3, is GAGVSQTPSNKVTEKGKYVELRCDPISGHTALYWYRQSLGQGPEFLIYFQGTGAADDSGLPNDRFFAVRPEGSVSTLKIQRTERGDSAVYLCASSLKVYNPFSTDTQYFGPGTRLTVL.

The chain couples TRBV6-9 to TRBJ2-5; the match to TRBD1 covers 7 bases. Germline V gene lookup returns CDR1 MNHGY and CDR2 SVAAGI. CDR3 length: 16 amino acids. J gave up 4 bases and V 5 bases, and 13 bases lay outside the gene matches. CDR3 DNA: TGTGCCAGCAGTCCCTTAAGACAGGGTGTAATAGAGACCCAGTACTTC. It translates to CASSPLRQGVIETQYF.

The genes are TRBV2 and TRBJ2-4; 13 bases agree with TRBD2. After removal of 4 bases from V and 8 bases from J, the junction contained 2 bases not matched to a gene. Germline-derived CDR1 and CDR2 are SNHLY and FYNNEI. The CDR3 is made up of 14 amino acids. CDR3 region: CASSGTSGGYIQYF. In nucleotides, the CDR3 is TGTGCCAGCAGTGGGACTAGCGGGGGCTACATTCAGTACTTC.

The chain couples TRBV5-1 to TRBJ2-5; D ambiguous. The germline gives CDR1 SGHRS, CDR2 YFSETQ. V was clipped by 1 base and J by 4 bases, with 8 bases between them. This CDR3 spans 13 amino acids. CDR3 amino acids: CASSLKWAETQYF. In nucleotides, the CDR3 is TGCGCCAGCAGCTTGAAGTGGGCAGAGACCCAGTACTTC.

The V gene is TRBV19, the J gene TRBJ2-2; a weak D match, TRBD1 (6 bases). Germline CDR1 is LNHDA and CDR2 is SQIVND (reference sequence). CDR3 length equals 15 residues. V was clipped by 3 bases and J by 0 bases, with 8 bases between them. The CDR3 sequence: CASSMGTTNTGELFF. CDR3 bases: TGTGCCAGTAGTATGGGGACAACGAACACCGGGGAGCTGTTTTTT.

V is TRBV9 and J is TRBJ2-3; 7 bases match TRBD1. The CDR3 has 17 residues. Germline V gene sequence: CDR1 SGDLS, CDR2 YYNGEE. Unmatched junction bases numbered 13, after V lost 4 bases and J lost 2 bases. CDR3 in amino acids: CASSLNRGGSHTDTQYF. The CDR3, as DNA: TGTGCCAGCAGCCTCAACCGAGGGGGCAGCCACACAGATACGCAGTATTTT.

The V gene is TRBV9, the J gene TRBJ1-6; 9 nucleotides align to TRBD1. V shed 1 base and J 8 bases; nucleotides not matched to a gene: 1. Germline values: CDR1 SGDLS, CDR2 YYNGEE. The CDR3 is 14 residues long. The CDR3 DNA follows: TGTGCCAGCAGCGTAAGGACAGGGGATTCACCCCTCCACTTT. As protein: CASSVRTGDSPLHF.

V and J are TRBV19 and TRBJ2-3, with D possibly being TRBD2 (7 bases). CDR1 and CDR2 (germline): LNHDA, SQIVND (reference sequence). This CDR3 spans 14 amino acids. With 7 bases removed from V and 4 bases from J, the gap between germline ends came to 15 bases. The CDR3 sequence: CASTLRGGADTQYF. CDR3 sequence (DNA): TGTGCCAGTACCTTGAGGGGGGGGGCAGATACGCAGTATTTT.

The rearrangement links TRBV7-2 to TRBJ1-3; unclear D gene. With 3 bases removed from V and 2 bases from J, the gap between germline ends came to 8 bases. The CDR3 is made up of 14 amino acids. Germline CDR1 SGHTA, CDR2 FQGNSA. The CDR3 loop reads CASSLGNPGNTIYF. The CDR3 region has the DNA TGTGCCAGCAGCTTGGGGAATCCTGGAAACACCATATATTTT.

As for this clone: Germline is not matched at one junction end, which may reflect a read error. The rearrangement joins TRBV7-2 to TRBJ1-1; possibly TRBD1 for D (6 bases). Germline V CDR1 and CDR2: SGHTA, FQGNSA. The CDR3 is 14 amino acids. DNA of the CDR3: TGTGCCAGCAACTTAGGTTTAGGGGGGATTGAAGCTTTCTTT. Encoded protein: CASNLGLGGIEAFF.

The genes are TRBV5-1 and TRBJ2-1; tentatively, D is TRBD2 (6 bases). This CDR3 has 16 amino acids. CDR1 is SGHRS, CDR2 YFSETQ, per germline. V was pared by 4 bases and J by 4 bases, with 18 bases between. In nucleotides, the CDR3 is TGCGCCAGCAGCCGGGGACTCCTCGAGCCATACAATGAGCAGTTCTTC. Amino acid sequence: CASSRGLLEPYNEQFF.

This clone was counted between two and nine times. The V and J genes are TRBV7-9 and TRBJ1-2; D not certain. Trimming left V 0 bases short and J 6 bases short, with 11 bases between. Germline-derived CDR1 and CDR2 are SEHNR and FQNEAQ (reference sequence). The length of the CDR3 is 14 residues. CDR3 in DNA: TGTGCCAGCAGCTTAGCCCTCCCTACAGATGGCTACACCTTC. Its protein is CASSLALPTDGYTF.

The chain recombines TRBV28 with TRBJ1-2; D not resolved. Germline V gene lookup returns CDR1 MDHEN and CDR2 SYDVKM. This CDR3 region has 11 residues. The V gene lost 4 bases and the J gene lost 4 bases, with 4 bases spanning the gap. The CDR3 coding sequence is TGTGCCAGCAGTTCCCTCTATGGCTACACCTTC. Translation: CASSSLYGYTF.

J is TRBJ2-2 and V is TRBV19; 8 bases are a match to TRBD1. V dropped 4 bases and J dropped 10; count of bases not matched to a gene: 5. The length of the CDR3 is 13 residues. CDR1 is LNHDA, CDR2 SQIVND, per germline (reference sequence). This CDR3 is CASSTGGTEELFF. The CDR3 coding sequence is TGTGCCAGTAGTACAGGGGGCACGGAGGAGCTGTTTTTT.

The V and J genes are TRBV19 and TRBJ1-5; 7 nucleotides line up with TRBD1. CDR1 and CDR2 from the germline V gene are LNHDA and SQIVND (reference sequence). V lost 5 bases and J lost 9; bases outside the gene matches: 13. The CDR3 is 15 amino acids. CDR3 sequence (DNA): TGTGCCAGTAGTCTACGCGGGACAGCGGCAGGGCCCCAGCATTTT. This encodes CASSLRGTAAGPQHF.

V and J are TRBV11-2 and TRBJ2-7, with TRBD1 identical over 10 bases. Germline assignment: CDR1 SGHAT and CDR2 FQNNGV. This CDR3 contains 15 residues. J gave up 2 bases and V 4 bases, and 5 bases lay outside the gene matches. CDR3 residues: CASSWGQGRAYEQYF. The CDR3 DNA follows: TGTGCCAGCAGCTGGGGACAGGGGAGGGCCTACGAGCAGTACTTC.